The rows below give T cell receptor beta chains drawn from one sample of a study of blood T cells in healthy people across ages. TCRdb re-derived calls from the 5' RACE reads in MiXCR, one entry per CDR3 protein. The data hold approximately 810,000 distinct CDR3 sequences, with 29% observed a single time. Sequenced input: blood. These receptors were taken from an elderly woman in good health. Both conserved end residues are part of each CDR3. Where a row states a size, it is once, few, many or the class of an expanded clone; other rows omit it.

j_call	cdr3_length	v_call	clone_size	cdr3_aa
TRBJ2-1	12	TRBV5-5	many	CASSSGLDEQFF
TRBJ2-3	16	TRBV7-2	many	CASSLELAGLTDTQYF
TRBJ1-1	15	TRBV29-1	-	CSVGGNRGLNTEAFF
TRBJ2-6	15	TRBV29-1	many	CSAGTGGSGANVLTF
TRBJ2-1	16	TRBV9	-	CASSSPTRSSYNEQFF
TRBJ2-5	17	TRBV4-2	-	CASSRSHGAGGQETQYF
TRBJ2-7	15	TRBV6-5	many	CASSYGQGAPYEQYF
TRBJ2-2	15	TRBV18	-	CASSPAQDGTGELFF
TRBJ2-7	12	TRBV7-2	many	CASSRSSYEQYF
TRBJ2-3	15	TRBV12-3/TRBV12-4	many	CASSPSGGARDTQYF
TRBJ1-2	15	TRBV3-1	few	CASSRRGRWNYGYTF
TRBJ2-1	15	TRBV7-2	-	CASSLMAGGFNEQFF
TRBJ1-4	13	TRBV29-1	many	CSVRDRVNEKLFF
TRBJ1-4	13	TRBV6-8	-	CASRDSPTEKLFF
TRBJ2-5	15	TRBV28	many	CASSLGTVYRETQYF
TRBJ2-1	14	TRBV4-2	once	CASSQDSDLDEQFF
TRBJ2-1	16	TRBV4-1	-	CASSQGGRGLKNEQFF